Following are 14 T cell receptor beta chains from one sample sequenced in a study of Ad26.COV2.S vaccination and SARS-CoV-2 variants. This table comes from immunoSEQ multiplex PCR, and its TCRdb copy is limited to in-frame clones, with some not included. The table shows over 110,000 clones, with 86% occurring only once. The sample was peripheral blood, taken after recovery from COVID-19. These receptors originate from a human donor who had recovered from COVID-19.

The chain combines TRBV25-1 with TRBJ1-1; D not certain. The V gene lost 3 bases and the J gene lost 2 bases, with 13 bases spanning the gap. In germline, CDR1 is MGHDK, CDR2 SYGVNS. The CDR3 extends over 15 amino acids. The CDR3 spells CASSDEKGVNTEAFF. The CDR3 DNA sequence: TGTGCCAGCAGTGATGAGAAGGGTGTAAACACTGAAGCTTTCTTT.

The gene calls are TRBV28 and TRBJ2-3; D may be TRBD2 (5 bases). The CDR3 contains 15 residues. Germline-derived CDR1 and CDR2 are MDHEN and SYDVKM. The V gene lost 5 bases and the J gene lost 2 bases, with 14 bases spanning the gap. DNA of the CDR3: TGTGCCAGCAGTGATCCCACTAGGTCCACAGATACGCAGTATTTT. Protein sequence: CASSDPTRSTDTQYF.

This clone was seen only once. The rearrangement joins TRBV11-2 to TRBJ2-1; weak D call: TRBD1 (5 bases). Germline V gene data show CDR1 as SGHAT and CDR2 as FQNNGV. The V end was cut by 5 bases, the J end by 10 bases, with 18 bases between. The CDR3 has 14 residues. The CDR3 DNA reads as TGTGCCAGCAGCCTTTTAACAGGTTCAGGGGAGCAGTTCTTC. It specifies CASSLLTGSGEQFF.

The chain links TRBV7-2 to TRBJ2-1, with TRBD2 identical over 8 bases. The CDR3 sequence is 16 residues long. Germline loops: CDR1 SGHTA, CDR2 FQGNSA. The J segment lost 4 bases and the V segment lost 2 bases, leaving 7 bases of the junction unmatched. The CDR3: CASSLSAGGLYNEQFF. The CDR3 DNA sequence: TGTGCCAGCAGCTTATCGGCGGGGGGTTTATACAATGAGCAGTTCTTC.

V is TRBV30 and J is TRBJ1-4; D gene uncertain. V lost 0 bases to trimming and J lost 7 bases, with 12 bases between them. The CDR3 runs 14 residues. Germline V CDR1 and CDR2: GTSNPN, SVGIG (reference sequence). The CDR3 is CAWSVLLEGEKLFF. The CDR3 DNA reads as TGTGCCTGGAGTGTACTGCTGGAGGGTGAAAAACTGTTTTTT.

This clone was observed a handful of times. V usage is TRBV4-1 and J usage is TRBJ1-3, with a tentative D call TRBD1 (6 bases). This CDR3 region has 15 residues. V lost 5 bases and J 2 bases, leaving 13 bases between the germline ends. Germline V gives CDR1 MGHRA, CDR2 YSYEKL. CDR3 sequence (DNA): TGCGCCAGCAGCAAGCAAGCAGGGGCTGGAAACACCATATATTTT. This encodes CASSKQAGAGNTIYF.

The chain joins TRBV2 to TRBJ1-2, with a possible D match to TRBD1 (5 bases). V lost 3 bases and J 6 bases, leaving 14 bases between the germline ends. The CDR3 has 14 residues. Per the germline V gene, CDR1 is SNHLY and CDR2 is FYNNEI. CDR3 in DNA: TGTGCCAGCAGTGATCTGGCAGGGTCTCATGGCTACACCTTC. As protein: CASSDLAGSHGYTF.

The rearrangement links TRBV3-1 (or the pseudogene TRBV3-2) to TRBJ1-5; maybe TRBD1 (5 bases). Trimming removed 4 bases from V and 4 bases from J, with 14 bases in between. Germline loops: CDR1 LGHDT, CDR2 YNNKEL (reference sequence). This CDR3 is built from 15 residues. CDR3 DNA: TGTGCCAGCAGCCCCACAGGCGGGGAGAATCAGCCCCAGCATTTT. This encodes CASSPTGGENQPQHF.

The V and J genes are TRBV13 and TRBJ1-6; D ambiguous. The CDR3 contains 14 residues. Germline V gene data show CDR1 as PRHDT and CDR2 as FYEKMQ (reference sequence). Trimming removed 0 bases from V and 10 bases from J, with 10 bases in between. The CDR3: CASSLGGSGSPLHF. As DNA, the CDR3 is TGTGCCAGCAGCTTAGGGGGTTCTGGATCACCCCTCCACTTT.

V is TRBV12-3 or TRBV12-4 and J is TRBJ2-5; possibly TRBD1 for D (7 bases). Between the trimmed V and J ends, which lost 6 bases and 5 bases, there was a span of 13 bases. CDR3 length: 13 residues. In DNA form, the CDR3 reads TGTGCCAGCAGGGAGGGGGCGCAGGAGACCCAGTACTTC. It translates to CASREGAQETQYF.

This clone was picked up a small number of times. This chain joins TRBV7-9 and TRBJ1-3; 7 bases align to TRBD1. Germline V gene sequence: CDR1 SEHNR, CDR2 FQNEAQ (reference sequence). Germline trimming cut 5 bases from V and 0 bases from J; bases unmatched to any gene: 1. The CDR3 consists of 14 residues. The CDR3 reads CASSAGGSGNTIYF. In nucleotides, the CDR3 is TGTGCCAGCAGCGCAGGGGGCTCTGGAAACACCATATATTTT.

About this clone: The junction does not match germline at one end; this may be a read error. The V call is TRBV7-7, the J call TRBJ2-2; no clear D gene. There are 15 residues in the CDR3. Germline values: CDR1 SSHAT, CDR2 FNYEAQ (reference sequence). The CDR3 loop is CASSPTPANTGELFF. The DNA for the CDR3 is TGTGCTAGCAGCCCGACCCCTGCGAACACCGGGGAGCTGTTTTTT.

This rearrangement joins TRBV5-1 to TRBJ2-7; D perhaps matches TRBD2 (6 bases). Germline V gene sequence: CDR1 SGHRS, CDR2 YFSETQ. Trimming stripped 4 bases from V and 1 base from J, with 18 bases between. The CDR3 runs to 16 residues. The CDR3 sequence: CASSQLTGLPSYEQYF. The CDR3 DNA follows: TGCGCCAGCAGCCAACTGACGGGACTTCCGTCCTACGAGCAGTACTTC.

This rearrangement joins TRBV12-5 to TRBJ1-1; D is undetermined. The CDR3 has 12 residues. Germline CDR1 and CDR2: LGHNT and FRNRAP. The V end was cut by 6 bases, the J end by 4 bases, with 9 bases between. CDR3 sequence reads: CASGGGVTEAFF. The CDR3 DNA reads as TGTGCTAGTGGCGGAGGCGTCACTGAAGCTTTCTTT. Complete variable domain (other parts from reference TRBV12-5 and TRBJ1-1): DARVTQTPRHKVTEMGQEVTMRCQPILGHNTVFWYRQTMMQGLELLAYFRNRAPLDDSGMPKDRFSAEMPDATLATLKIQPSEPRDSAVYFCASGGGVTEAFFGQGTRLTVV.